Each of the 29 T cell receptor beta chains below was sequenced from the same sample in a study of post-analysis software for immune sequencing data. The study's findings and limits: Comparison of patients with controls showed five TRBV segments more frequent in patients, TRBV5-6, TRBV5-1 and TRBV20-1 among them.

Their target antigens are unknown. The TCR beta cDNA libraries contained unique molecular identifiers. TCRdb re-called the PCR reads through MiXCR, storing one row per CDR3 protein. The top ten hold around 11% of the sample, which has approximately 630,000 distinct CDR3 sequences, 59% seen once. Sequencing was performed on blood. Receptors were obtained from a girl aged 2 to 9 with multiple sclerosis.

Concerning this clonotype: As the CDR3 is not closed by the conserved phenylalanine or tryptophan, this likely results from a read error. The chain's CDR3 is CASRADYQETQYV. In DNA form, the CDR3 reads TGCGCCAGCAGAGCGGACTACCAAGAGACCCAGTACGTC. V is TRBV10-2 and J is TRBJ2-5; perhaps TRBD2 as D (5 bases). This CDR3 is built from 13 residues. Trimming removed 6 bases from V and 0 bases from J, with 8 bases in between. From germline, CDR1 is WSHSY and CDR2 SAAADI.

This chain links TRBV10-3 with TRBJ1-3; 8 positions match TRBD1. Germline values: CDR1 ENHRY, CDR2 SYGVKD. CDR3 length: 17 amino acids. The V and J ends lost 2 bases and 0 bases, in that order; junction bases with no gene match: 6. The DNA for the CDR3 is TGTGCCATCAGTGAGCGCGGACAGGGCCTCTCTGGAAACACCATATATTTT. Protein product: CAISERGQGLSGNTIYF.

This clonotype was found once. V is TRBV20-1 and J is TRBJ2-5, with D possibly matching TRBD2 (6 bases). The CDR3 loop spans 13 amino acids. V was trimmed by 6 bases and J by 1 base, leaving 12 bases between them. In germline, CDR1 is DFQATT, CDR2 SNEGSKA (reference sequence). CDR3 region: CSAEGRGQETQYF. The CDR3 DNA reads TGCAGTGCGGAGGGCCGGGGCCAAGAGACCCAGTACTTC.

The chain links TRBV6-2 or TRBV6-3 to TRBJ2-1; unclear D gene. Trimming took 5 bases from V and 4 from J, leaving 21 bases between them. The CDR3 is made up of 17 amino acids. CDR1 is MNHEY, CDR2 SVGEGT, per germline. This chain's CDR3 is CASSPPHPPEFYNEQFF. CDR3 sequence (DNA): TGTGCCAGCAGTCCCCCCCACCCTCCTGAATTTTACAATGAGCAGTTCTTC.

This clonotype occurred once. The gene calls are TRBV29-1 and TRBJ2-1; 7 bases are shared with TRBD2. CDR1 and CDR2 (germline): SQVTM, ANQGSEA. J gave up 9 bases and V 6 bases, and 5 bases lay outside the gene matches. CDR3 length: 11 amino acids. DNA of the CDR3: TGCAGCGTGTCGGGCGGGGGTGAGCAGTTCTTC. It yields the protein CSVSGGGEQFF.

This chain uses TRBV2 with TRBJ1-1; D not resolved. Germline V gene sequence: CDR1 SNHLY, CDR2 FYNNEI. Trimming left V 2 bases short and J 1 base short, with 5 bases between. The CDR3 runs to 13 residues. The CDR3: CASSERRNTEAFF. The CDR3 nucleotides are TGTGCCAGCAGTGAACGCCGGAACACTGAAGCTTTCTTT.

V gene TRBV21-1 combines with J gene TRBJ2-1; TRBD2 is the table's D call, not checked against the DNA. TRBV21-1 is tagged as a pseudogene. This CDR3 is 14 amino acids long. The CDR3 sequence: CASSPLSGVNEQFF. The DNA of the CDR3 is TGTGCCAGCAGCCCGCTAAGCGGGGTCAATGAGCAGTTCTTC.

This chain uses TRBV5-1 with TRBJ1-1; no definite D call. V was cut by 4 bases and J by 5 bases, with 15 bases left in between. This CDR3 spans 14 amino acids. From germline, CDR1 is SGHRS and CDR2 YFSETQ. CDR3 sequence reads: CASSRSGSFTEAFF. The CDR3 nucleotides read TGCGCCAGCAGCCGATCGGGGTCGTTTACTGAAGCTTTCTTT.

The chain joins TRBV7-9 to TRBJ2-5, with D tentatively TRBD2 (7 bases). Germline V gene lookup returns CDR1 SEHNR and CDR2 FQNEAQ (reference sequence). The CDR3 length is 13 residues. V lost 8 bases to trimming and J lost 5 bases, with 15 bases between them. CDR3 loop: CASQRGGAETQYF. The CDR3 bases are TGTGCCAGCCAAAGGGGGGGCGCGGAGACCCAGTACTTC.

The V and J genes are TRBV20-1 and TRBJ2-1, with 9 bases that match TRBD2. Germline V gene data show CDR1 as DFQATT and CDR2 as SNEGSKA (reference sequence). This CDR3 has 17 amino acids. Unmatched junction bases numbered 15, after V lost 5 bases and J lost 4 bases. The CDR3 DNA reads as TGCAGTGCTCCCACCAGCCTACTAGCGGGTAGATACAATGAGCAGTTCTTC. Protein: CSAPTSLLAGRYNEQFF.

This clonotype was counted between two and nine times. The chain carries TRBV6-1 and TRBJ1-1, with D unresolved. CDR1 is MNHNS and CDR2 is SASEGT in the germline V gene. CDR3 length: 12 amino acids. Deletions cut 1 base from V and 6 bases from J, with 6 bases between. This CDR3 reads CASSEGGSEAFF. In DNA form, the CDR3 reads TGTGCCAGCAGTGAAGGAGGGTCTGAAGCTTTCTTT.

The chain uses TRBV7-9 and TRBJ2-7; 10 bases are shared with TRBD1. The DNA end is a closer match to TRBJ2-5, so the J assignment may be wrong. This CDR3 has 16 residues. Germline V gene sequence: CDR1 SEHNR, CDR2 FQNEAQ (reference sequence). CDR3 sequence (DNA): TGTGCCAGCAGCTTACCAGGCGGGACAGGGGATGAGACCCAGTACTTC. It is translated as CASSLPGGTGDETQYF.

This clonotype was seen only a few times. The chain links TRBV28 to TRBJ1-2; D is perhaps TRBD1 (5 bases). The CDR3 has 15 amino acids. Trimming removed 11 bases at V and 3 bases at J, with 22 bases between. CDR1 and CDR2 from the germline V gene are MDHEN and SYDVKM. DNA of the CDR3: TGTGCCGCTGGGGGGGGGAACCCAGATCACTATGGCTACACCTTC. Translation: CAAGGGNPDHYGYTF.

This clonotype was observed a handful of times. The chain recombines TRBV7-2 with TRBJ2-5, with 7 bases matching TRBD2. The CDR3 is 14 amino acids. CDR1 and CDR2 from the germline V gene are SGHTA and FQGNSA. V lost 7 bases, J lost 1 base, and 6 bases stayed unmatched. The CDR3 loop is CASTGGGLQETQYF. The CDR3 DNA follows: TGTGCCAGCACCGGGGGAGGGCTCCAAGAGACCCAGTACTTC.

This clonotype was counted a few times. This chain links TRBV20-1 with TRBJ2-3; D not resolved. This CDR3 contains 13 residues. CDR1 and CDR2 (germline): DFQATT, SNEGSKA (reference sequence). Trimming took 5 bases from V and 0 from J, leaving 9 bases between them. DNA of the CDR3: TGCAGTGCTCGGTGGTCTAGCACAGATACGCAGTATTTT. It is translated as CSARWSSTDTQYF.

This chain links TRBV5-1 with TRBJ2-1, with 12 bases matching TRBD1. The ends lost 0 bases at V and 7 bases at J; junction bases unmatched: 5. The germline V gene has CDR1 SGHRS and CDR2 YFSETQ. The CDR3 spans 16 residues. The CDR3 loop is CASSLGDRGPKNEQFF. The CDR3 DNA follows: TGCGCCAGCAGCTTGGGGGACAGGGGGCCTAAGAATGAGCAGTTCTTC. The whole variable domain, remainder taken from reference TRBV5-1 and TRBJ2-1, is KAGVTQTPRYLIKTRGQQVTLSCSPISGHRSVSWYQQTPGQGLQFLFEYFSETQRNKGNFPGRFSGRQFSNSRSEMNVSTLELGDSALYLCASSLGDRGPKNEQFFGPGTRLTVL.

This chain joins TRBV6-2 or TRBV6-3 and TRBJ2-4; tentative D call: TRBD1 (5 bases). The better agreement between TRBJ2-7 and the DNA end casts doubt on the J call. The CDR3 is 14 residues long. Germline V CDR1 and CDR2: MNHEY, SVGEGT. The DNA of the CDR3 is TGTGCCAGCAGTTACCATACCAGGGTTTACGAGCAGTACTTC. Translation gives CASSYHTRVYEQYF.

The chain combines TRBV20-1 with TRBJ2-4, with 7 bases that match TRBD1. Germline loops: CDR1 DFQATT, CDR2 SNEGSKA (reference sequence). This CDR3 is built from 16 residues. V was clipped by 3 bases and J by 2 bases; unmatched bases: 10. The CDR3 loop is CSASATGVVSKNIQYF. The CDR3 DNA is TGCAGTGCTAGCGCTACAGGGGTTGTATCCAAAAACATTCAGTACTTC.

The rearrangement links TRBV20-1 to TRBJ1-1; a weak D match, TRBD1 (6 bases). CDR1 is DFQATT and CDR2 is SNEGSKA in the germline V gene (reference sequence). The CDR3 contains 12 residues. V lost 4 bases to trimming and J lost 9 bases, with 15 bases between them. The DNA of the CDR3 is TGCAGTGCTAAGGGGGGTGATGCCCAAGCTTTCTTT. Residues: CSAKGGDAQAFF.

This clonotype came up a few times. The genes are TRBV7-9 and TRBJ2-3; D may be TRBD1 (5 bases). The CDR3 totals 14 residues. Trimming removed 6 bases at V and 2 bases at J, with 12 bases between. Germline CDR1 reads SEHNR; CDR2 reads FQNEAQ (reference sequence). The CDR3 reads CASSLRQNTDTQYF. DNA for the CDR3: TGTGCCAGCAGTTTGCGACAGAACACAGATACGCAGTATTTT.

V is TRBV2 and J is TRBJ1-5, with TRBD1 identical over 11 bases. V trimming: 5 bases; J trimming: 5 bases; junction bases outside the gene matches: 14. From germline, CDR1 is SNHLY and CDR2 FYNNEI. The CDR3 extends over 18 amino acids. CDR3 nucleotides: TGTGCCAGCAGTCACGGACAGGGGGCAGCCAGGGGCGATCAGCCCCAGCATTTT. Translating gives CASSHGQGAARGDQPQHF.

The J gene is TRBJ2-1, the V gene TRBV25-1; 8 nucleotides match TRBD2. The CDR3 totals 14 residues. The trim removed 5 bases at V and 8 bases at J, leaving 8 bases unmatched. The germline V gene encodes CDR1 MGHDK and CDR2 SYGVNS. CDR3 region: CASSRSGSTDEQFF. CDR3 nucleotides: TGTGCCAGCAGTCGCAGCGGGAGTACCGATGAGCAGTTCTTC.

This chain connects TRBV24-1 to TRBJ2-1; 9 bases match TRBD1. Germline trimming cut 1 base from V and 7 bases from J; bases unmatched to any gene: 4. The CDR3 totals 15 residues. Germline lookup yields CDR1 KGHDR and CDR2 SFDVKD. DNA of the CDR3: TGTGCCACCAGTGATTTTAGGACAGGGGTAAATGAGCAGTTCTTC. As protein: CATSDFRTGVNEQFF.

This clonotype has more than one count but fewer than ten. The chain employs TRBV7-9 and TRBJ2-7; unclear D gene. Gene TRBJ2-5 matches the end of the DNA better, so the J call may be wrong. The CDR3 sequence is 14 residues long. Germline CDR1 and CDR2: SEHNR and FQNEAQ (reference sequence). CDR3 DNA sequence: TGTGCCAGCAGCTTAGGCGGCTATAAAGAGACCCAGTACTTC. Translating gives CASSLGGYKETQYF.

The V call is TRBV5-1, the J call TRBJ2-1; TRBD2 matches at 9 bases. From germline, CDR1 is SGHRS and CDR2 YFSETQ. This CDR3 is built from 16 residues. The junction had 9 bases not matched to a gene; V was cut back by 2 bases and J by 6 bases. The CDR3 here is CASSFTILAGTNEQFF. The CDR3, as DNA: TGCGCCAGCAGCTTTACCATCCTAGCGGGAACCAATGAGCAGTTCTTC.

This clonotype was counted between two and nine times. At one of its ends the junction is not consistent with the germline gene, which may arise from a read error. This chain joins TRBV5-1 and TRBJ2-5, with 8 positions matching TRBD2. Germline lookup yields CDR1 SGHRS and CDR2 YFSETQ. This CDR3 contains 12 residues. The CDR3 nucleotides read TGTGCCAGCAGCGGGGGCCAAGAGACCCAGTACTTC. Amino acid sequence: CASSGGQETQYF.

The J gene is TRBJ2-5, the V gene TRBV2; D may match TRBD1 or TRBD2 (5 bases each). Trimming shortened V by 7 bases and J by 4 bases, and 10 bases separated the two germline ends. The CDR3 has 12 amino acids. Looked up from germline, CDR1 is SNHLY and CDR2 is FYNNEI. The CDR3 nucleotides read TGTGCCAGCAACCAGGGAGCAGAGACCCAGTACTTC. This translates into CASNQGAETQYF.

The chain employs TRBV7-9 and TRBJ2-3; the D gene is possibly TRBD1 (6 bases). Trimming shortened V by 5 bases and J by 5 bases, and 23 bases separated the two germline ends. CDR3 length: 17 residues. CDR1 SEHNR and CDR2 FQNEAQ come from the germline V gene (reference sequence). CDR3 DNA: TGTGCCAGCAGCAGAGACAGCTTGGACAGATCACAAGATACGCAGTATTTT. This codes for CASSRDSLDRSQDTQYF.

This clonotype was seen more than once but under ten times. The chain is built from TRBV7-2 and TRBJ2-5, with D tentatively TRBD2 (7 bases). Germline V CDR1 and CDR2: SGHTA, FQGNSA. Trimming shortened V by 1 base and J by 4 bases, and 10 bases separated the two germline ends. There are 14 residues in the CDR3. CDR3 sequence reads: CASSLGGGPETQYF. Here the CDR3 DNA reads TGTGCCAGCAGCTTAGGGGGGGGGCCAGAGACCCAGTACTTC.